Reported below is one T cell receptor (beta chain). Its matching antigen is unknown. The data are from a study of cytomegalovirus exposure and HLA in healthy donors. Study results and caveats: Investigators reported 150 to 200 TCR beta chains as tied to cytomegalovirus. By HLA locus, TCR association rates varied in a later analysis, with DRB1 showing the most and HLA-C the fewest. Under in vitro conditions, three CMV-associated chains were confirmed as specific for CMV antigens. Later on, an analysis tied approximately 17,000 TCR beta sequences to HLA alleles at 0.05 false discovery rate.

PCR primers comprised 60 Vbeta and 13 Jbeta primers. Assay: immunoSEQ multiplex PCR; the TCRdb copy retains only in-frame clones and omits some. The table includes 74,000 or so clones, around 79% detected once. Germline loops: CDR1 SGHDT, CDR2 YYEEEE. The CDR3 contains 18 residues. The V end was cut by 0 bases, the J end by 0 bases, with 13 bases between. The sequencing input was PBMCs. V is TRBV5-6 and J is TRBJ1-6; the D gene is possibly TRBD1 (5 bases). The source is a woman in her thirties or forties in good health and CMV-seropositive. In nucleotides, the CDR3 is TGTGCCAGCAGCTTGGTTCGGGACTCGAGCTCCTATAATTCACCCCTCCACTTT. This sequence encodes CASSLVRDSSSYNSPLHF.